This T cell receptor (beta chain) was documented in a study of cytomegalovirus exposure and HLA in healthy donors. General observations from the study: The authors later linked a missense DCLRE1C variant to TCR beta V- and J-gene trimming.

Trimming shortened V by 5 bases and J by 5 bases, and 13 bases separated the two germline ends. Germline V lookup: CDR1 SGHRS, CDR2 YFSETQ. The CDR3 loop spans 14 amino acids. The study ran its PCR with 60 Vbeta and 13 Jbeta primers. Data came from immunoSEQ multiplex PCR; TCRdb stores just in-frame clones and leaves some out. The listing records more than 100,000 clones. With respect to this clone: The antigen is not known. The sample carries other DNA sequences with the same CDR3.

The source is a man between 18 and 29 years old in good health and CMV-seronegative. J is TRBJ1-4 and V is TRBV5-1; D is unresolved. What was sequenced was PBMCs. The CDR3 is CASSFDSGNEKLFF. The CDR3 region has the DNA TGCGCCAGCAGTTTCGACTCCGGCAATGAAAAACTGTTTTTT.